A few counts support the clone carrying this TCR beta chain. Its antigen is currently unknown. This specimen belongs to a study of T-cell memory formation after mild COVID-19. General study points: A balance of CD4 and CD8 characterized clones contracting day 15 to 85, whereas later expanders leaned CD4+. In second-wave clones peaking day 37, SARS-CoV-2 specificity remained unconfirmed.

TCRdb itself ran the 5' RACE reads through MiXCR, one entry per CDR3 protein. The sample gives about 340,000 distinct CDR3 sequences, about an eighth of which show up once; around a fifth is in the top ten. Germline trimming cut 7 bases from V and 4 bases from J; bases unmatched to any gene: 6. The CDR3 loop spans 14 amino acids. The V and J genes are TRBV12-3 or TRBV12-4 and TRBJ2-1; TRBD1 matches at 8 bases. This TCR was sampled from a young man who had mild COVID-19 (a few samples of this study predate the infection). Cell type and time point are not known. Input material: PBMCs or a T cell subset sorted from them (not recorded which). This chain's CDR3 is CASIRGRGYNEQFF. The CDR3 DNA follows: TGTGCCAGCATCAGGGGGCGCGGTTACAATGAGCAGTTCTTC.